This T cell receptor (beta chain) was captured by sequencing in a study of shared clonotypes between healthy human individuals (dated by TCRdb to the early 2020s). As for the study more broadly: A couple of women and a few men aged 18 to 49 years were included in the cohort. Per donor, three plates each were used for CD4 naive and CD4 memory, two for CD8 naive, and one for CD8 memory. The study deeply sequenced blood TCR repertoires of several healthy adults to estimate repertoire size and the extent of clonotype sharing between individuals. Different laboratories and diverse techniques were used to prepare libraries and sequence TCR repertoires, to increase sequencing depth and limit assay-specific biases. Between about 0.8 and 9 billion PBMCs per donor were obtained by leukapheresis. What the study reported, not specific to this receptor: Pairwise subsampling indicated that sequencing depth was expected to affect the degree of clonotype sharing among donors. When a handful of donors were compared, the shared fraction of clonotypes was about 5.2% for naive CD4, approximately 3.5% for naive CD8, about 2.5% for memory CD4, and about 0.36% for memory CD8. Compared with non-shared clonotypes, the clonotypes found in all four sorted-subset donors had higher generation probabilities. Naive subsets generally had larger estimated clonotype richness than memory subsets did. Because the study included only a small number of donors, the genetic and exposure-history diversity represented was limited. Sampling was restricted to blood, and TCR repertoires in tissue are likely to differ from TCR repertoires in blood. Incomplete sequencing was indicated by rarefaction of sorted-subset datasets, despite the large sequencing depth.

CD8 naive samples were CD45RO-negative cells positively selected for CCR7, giving a CD45RA+CCR7+ population that excluded TemRA cells. Healthy HIV-negative adults with no recently reported acute infections or vaccinations were included as donors. Every donor was a Caucasian adult living in Nashville, Tennessee, USA. Blood was collected by leukapheresis, and PBMCs were isolated by Ficoll-Histopaque density gradient centrifugation and then cryopreserved in liquid nitrogen vapor phase. Analytical flow cytometry was used to check the purity and quantity of every magnetically sorted T cell population. Genomic DNA was isolated from each sorted fraction and quantified by UV absorbance on a Nanodrop 2000c. Using the deep immunoSEQ assay, TCR CDR3 regions were amplified from genomic DNA by multiplex PCR. Extracted genomic DNA from each cell subset was spread evenly across all wells of several immunoSEQ 96-well plates, with each plate serving as a replicate. For sorted subsets, around 0.2 ug genomic DNA, equal to some 28,000 T cell genomes, was loaded into each replicate PCR. Purified libraries were quantified with a Qubit 3.0 fluorometer, sized on a Bioanalyzer 2100, and re-quantified with the KAPA Library Quantification kit. A separate single-read 150-cycle Illumina NextSeq 550 flow cell was used to sequence each immunoSEQ 96-well plate. On the authors' methods: Because the immunoSEQ output held only junctional sequences and lacked quality scores, the filtering could not match the filtering applied to full-length reads. To assign V/J genes and CDR3, sequences were annotated using PyIR, a Python wrapper for IgBLAST v1.9, with IMGT germline references. Reads with weak V/J assignments (E-value above 1e-6), missing CDR3, stop codons, out-of-frame junctions, or ambiguous translated residues were removed. V3J clonotypes were defined as sequences sharing an identical inferred V gene, J gene, and CDR3 amino acid sequence. The percentage overlap between two repertoires was calculated by dividing the number of shared unique clonotypes by the size of the smaller repertoire. Repertoire richness was assessed with RTK rarefaction, the Chao1 estimator, and Recon v2.1 estimates of unobserved clonotypes. For all TCRbeta clonotypes obtained by the gDNA method from four donors, generation probabilities were computed with OLGA. TCRdb mirrors the immuneACCESS table, restricted to in-frame sequences. Some clones are absent from its copies; in checked studies, under half trace to an unresolved V gene, and the reason for the others is unknown. The DNA gave D and trimming, while V, J and clone size come from that table. The sample includes more than 2 million clones, with approximately 95% observed a single time. The leading ten clones occupy roughly 1.1% of the sample.

Worth noting for this clone: The clone's antigen remains unknown. Base qualities are not recorded, but no much larger clone differs from it by a single base.

Sequences SGHNT (CDR1) and YYREEE (CDR2) are obtained from the germline V gene (reference sequence). For this chain, trimming is 7 bases at the V end and 3 bases at the J end, and the number of junction bases without a gene match is 12. From cysteine to phenylalanine, the CDR3 is 15 amino acids long. Just the 45-base CDR3 DNA is kept, in frame starting at base 1. The chain couples TRBV5-4 to TRBJ1-2; TRBD1 matches 7 bases in the middle. Sequenced sample: naive CD8+ T cells sorted from blood. The cell subset or site label, as the study defines it: CD45RA+CCR7+. The TCR comes from a man younger than 35 in good health. For the CDR3, the sequence is CASVRDSDSYYGYTF. In nucleotide form, the sequence is TGTGCCAGCGTCCGGGACAGCGACAGTTACTATGGCTACACCTTC.